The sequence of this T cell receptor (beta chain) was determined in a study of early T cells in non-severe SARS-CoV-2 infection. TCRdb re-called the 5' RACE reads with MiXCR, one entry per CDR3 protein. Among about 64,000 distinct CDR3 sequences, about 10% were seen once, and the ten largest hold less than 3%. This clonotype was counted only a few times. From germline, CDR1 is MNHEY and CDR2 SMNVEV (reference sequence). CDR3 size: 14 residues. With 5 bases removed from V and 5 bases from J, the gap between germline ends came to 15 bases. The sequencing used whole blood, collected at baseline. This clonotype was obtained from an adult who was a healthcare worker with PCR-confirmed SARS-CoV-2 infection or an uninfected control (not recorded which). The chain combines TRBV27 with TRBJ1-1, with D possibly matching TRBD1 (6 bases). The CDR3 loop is CASSKLQGVTEAFF. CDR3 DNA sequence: TGTGCCAGCAGTAAACTACAGGGTGTTACTGAAGCTTTCTTT.